This T cell receptor beta chain was found in a study of long-term antiretroviral therapy in people with HIV. General study results and limits: Blood collection from about 2004 to 2017 possibly occurred under older ART regimens.

Assay version v3.0 of immunoSEQ was used, and it was run at survey level. Clones were sequenced by immunoSEQ multiplex PCR, and TCRdb holds only the in-frame ones, with some missing. The sample lists approximately 29,000 clones, roughly 89% seen once, with 6.2% in the top ten. This CDR3 is 13 amino acids long. Per germline, CDR1 MNHEY and CDR2 SMNVEV (reference sequence). Trimming stripped 7 bases from V and 6 bases from J, with 15 bases between. About this clone: Its antigen is still unknown.

The genes are TRBV27 and TRBJ1-2; the D gene is possibly TRBD1 (5 bases). Specimen: unsorted PBMCs, collected 0.4 years after starting antiretroviral therapy. This TCR was sampled from a man aged 18 to 29 with HIV. Here the CDR3 DNA reads TGTGCCAGCACTGACCGAGCAGGGAATGGCTACACCTTC. This sequence encodes CASTDRAGNGYTF.